This T cell receptor (beta chain) was captured in a study of T-cell reconstitution after alpha-beta-depleted transplantation in children. This CDR3 contains 15 residues. The germline gives CDR1 MNHEY, CDR2 SVGEGT. V was shortened by 4 bases and J by 0 bases, with 12 bases between the two germline ends. During its preparation, the TCRbeta library received unique molecular identifiers. TCRdb itself ran the PCR reads through MiXCR, one entry per CDR3 protein. The data show some 600,000 distinct CDR3 sequences, roughly 13% seen once. The study's findings and limits: In patients about two months after transplant, alpha-beta T cells reportedly arose from several hundred expanded graft clones. There were some patients whose high TCRbeta diversity at day 60 came from surviving recipient T cells and thymic progenitors. T-cell numbers and diversity one year post-transplant derived largely from freshly generated T cells.

This clonotype appeared a few times. Its antigen is not known. The specimen comprised PBMCs, mostly from graft donor cells, sampled 360 days after TCRalphabeta/CD19-depleted stem cell transplant. V and J are TRBV6-2 or TRBV6-3 and TRBJ2-5; D uncertain. The sequence derives from a male patient aged 10-17 years who had a stem cell transplant for acute myeloid leukemia, so the T cells may come from the graft donor. The chain's CDR3 is CASSWVFGYQETQYF. The DNA of the CDR3 is TGTGCCAGCAGTTGGGTTTTCGGGTACCAAGAGACCCAGTACTTC.